The 6 T cell receptor beta chains reported below all come from one sample, sequenced in a study of Tregs in tolerant kidney transplant recipients. Mixed chimerism was transient after nonmyeloablative marrow transplants from related graft donors. TCRdb's table, derived via immunoSEQ multiplex PCR, lists solely in-frame clones and lacks some. The table lists 50,000 or so clones, roughly nine tenths of them singletons. The sequenced sample was CD8+ T cells from blood (PBMCs), obtained 12 months after the transplant. These TCRs come from a human patient who received a combined kidney and bone marrow transplant. Some T cells here may be from the graft donor.

The CDR3 DNA follows: TGTGCCAGCAATGAGAGAACTAGCCTCCAAGAGACCCAGTACTTC. Protein: CASNERTSLQETQYF. The rearrangement joins TRBV2 to TRBJ2-5; D perhaps matches TRBD2 (6 bases). The length of the CDR3 is 15 residues. Germline values: CDR1 SNHLY, CDR2 FYNNEI. The ends were cut back, 7 bases at V and 1 base at J, with 16 bases in the middle.

This chain uses TRBV7-3 with TRBJ2-1; 7 bases match TRBD2. V gave up 2 bases and J gave up 3 bases; unmatched junction bases: 1. The germline gives CDR1 SGHTA, CDR2 FQGTGA. The CDR3 covers 14 residues. In DNA, the CDR3 is TGTGCCAGCAGCTTAGCGGGGGACTACAATGAGCAGTTCTTC. Protein: CASSLAGDYNEQFF.

The rearrangement uses TRBV19 and TRBJ2-7; 14 bases match TRBD2. The CDR3 loop spans 18 amino acids. Germline V gene data show CDR1 as LNHDA and CDR2 as SQIVND (reference sequence). V lost 5 bases and J lost 2; bases outside the gene matches: 11. CDR3 residues: CASSPRSPTSGRAYEQYF. DNA for the CDR3: TGTGCCAGTAGTCCCAGAAGCCCGACTAGCGGGAGGGCCTACGAGCAGTACTTC.

The chain uses TRBV15 and TRBJ2-3, with 7 nucleotides matching TRBD2. CDR3 length: 14 amino acids. From germline, CDR1 is LNHNV and CDR2 YYDKDF (reference sequence). The V and J ends lost 6 bases and 7 bases, in that order; junction bases with no gene match: 10. CDR3 sequence reads: CATSSTSLLNTQYF. Here the CDR3 DNA reads TGTGCCACCAGTTCGACTAGCCTATTAAATACGCAGTATTTT.

V is TRBV9 and J is TRBJ2-1; 7 nucleotides match TRBD2. Germline V gene lookup returns CDR1 SGDLS and CDR2 YYNGEE. The CDR3 loop spans 15 amino acids. Trimming at V came to 0 bases and at J to 2 bases, leaving 2 bases not matched to a gene. Here the CDR3 reads CASSVGGGTYNEQFF. The CDR3 DNA sequence: TGTGCCAGCAGCGTAGGGGGGGGAACCTACAATGAGCAGTTCTTC.

This rearrangement joins TRBV13 to TRBJ2-3; 8 bases map to TRBD2. Germline CDR1 PRHDT, CDR2 FYEKMQ (reference sequence). V dropped 4 bases and J dropped 0; count of bases not matched to a gene: 12. This CDR3 is built from 18 residues. The CDR3 reads CASSSGLALATSTDTQYF. The CDR3 nucleotides read TGTGCCAGCAGCTCCGGACTAGCTCTGGCGACTAGCACAGATACGCAGTATTTT.